This TCR beta chain derives from a study of blood T cell repertoires in COVID-19. As for the study in general: Sites across the United States, Italy and Spain contributed samples from acute and convalescent COVID-19.

Germline V gene data show CDR1 as PRHDT and CDR2 as FYEKMQ (reference sequence). J gave up 7 bases and V 4 bases, and 8 bases lay outside the gene matches. The CDR3 spans 15 residues. As processed by the authors: Cell counts per sample came from amplifying reference gene primers. Generated by immunoSEQ multiplex PCR, the TCRdb table keeps only in-frame clones and is missing some. That table is the source of V, J and clone size, and D and trimming were worked out from the DNA. This sample carries 44,000 or so clones, around 80% of them seen once, and the ten largest clones take 7% to 10%. The chain joins TRBV13 to TRBJ1-2; TRBD1 agrees at 11 bases. This TCR was sampled from a man aged 80 or over in a cohort sampled during active COVID-19. The sample comprised peripheral blood. The CDR3, as DNA: TGTGCCAGCAGCTACGTAGTGGGGACAGGGGGTGGCTACACCTTC. This translates into CASSYVVGTGGGYTF.